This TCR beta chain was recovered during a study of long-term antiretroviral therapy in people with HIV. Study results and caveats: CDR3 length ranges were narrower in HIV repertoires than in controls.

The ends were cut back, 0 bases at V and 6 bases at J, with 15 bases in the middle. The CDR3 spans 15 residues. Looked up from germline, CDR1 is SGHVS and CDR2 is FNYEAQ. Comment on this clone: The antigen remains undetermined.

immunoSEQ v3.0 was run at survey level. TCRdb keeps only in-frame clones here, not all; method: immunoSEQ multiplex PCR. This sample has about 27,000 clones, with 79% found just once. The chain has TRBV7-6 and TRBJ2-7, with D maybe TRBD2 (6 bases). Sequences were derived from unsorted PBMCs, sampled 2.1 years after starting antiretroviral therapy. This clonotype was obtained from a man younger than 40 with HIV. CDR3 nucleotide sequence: TGTGCCAGCAGCTTAGCTGGCGGGGAAGCGAGCGAGCAGTACTTC. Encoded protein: CASSLAGGEASEQYF.